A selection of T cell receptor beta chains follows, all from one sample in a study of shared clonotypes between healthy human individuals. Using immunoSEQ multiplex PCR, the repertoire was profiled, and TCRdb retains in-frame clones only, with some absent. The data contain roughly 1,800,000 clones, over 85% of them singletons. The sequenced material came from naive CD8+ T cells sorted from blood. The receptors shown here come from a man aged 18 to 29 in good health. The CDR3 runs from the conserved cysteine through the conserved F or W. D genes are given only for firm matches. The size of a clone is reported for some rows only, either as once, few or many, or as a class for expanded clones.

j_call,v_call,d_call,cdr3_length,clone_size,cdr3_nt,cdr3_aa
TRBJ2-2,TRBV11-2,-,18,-,TGTGCCAGCAGCCCCCGGGCCCCCGGCTGGGAAGACACCGGGGAGCTGTTTTTT,CASSPRAPGWEDTGELFF
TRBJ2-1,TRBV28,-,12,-,TGTGCCAGCAGCTTAGAGTACAATGAGCAGTTCTTC,CASSLEYNEQFF
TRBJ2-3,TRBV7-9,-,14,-,TGTGCCAGCTATACAGGGCTAGGCACAGATACGCAGTATTTT,CASYTGLGTDTQYF
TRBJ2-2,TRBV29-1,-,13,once,TGCAGCGTTGAACAGGGTGGCACCGGGGAGCTGTTTTTT,CSVEQGGTGELFF
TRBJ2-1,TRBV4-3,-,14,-,TGCGCCAGCAGCCAAGTGGGGGTAGGGAATGAGCAGTTCTTC,CASSQVGVGNEQFF
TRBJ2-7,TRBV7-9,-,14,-,TGTGCCAGCAGCTTAGGGACAAACTATCACGAGCAGTACTTC,CASSLGTNYHEQYF
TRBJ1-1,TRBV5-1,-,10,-,TGCGCCAGTTGGTACACTGAAGCTTTCTTT,CASWYTEAFF
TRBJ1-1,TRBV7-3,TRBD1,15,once,TGTGCCAGCAGCTTAACGTCAGGGGGAGGAACTGAAGCTTTCTTT,CASSLTSGGGTEAFF
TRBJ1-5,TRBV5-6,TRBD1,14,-,TGTGCCAGCAGCCACGGGACAGGGATTCAGCCCCAGCATTTT,CASSHGTGIQPQHF
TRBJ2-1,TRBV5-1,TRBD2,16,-,TGCGCCAGCAGCTTGTCAGCGGGGGGCTCCTACAATGAGCAGTTCTTC,CASSLSAGGSYNEQFF
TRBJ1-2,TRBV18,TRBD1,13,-,TGTGCCAGCTCACCGGGGACAGTCTATGGCTACACCTTC,CASSPGTVYGYTF
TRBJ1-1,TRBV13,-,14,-,TGTGCCAGCAGCAACGACAACCCGAACACTGAAGCTTTCTTT,CASSNDNPNTEAFF
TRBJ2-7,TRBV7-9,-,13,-,TGTGCCAGCAGCTTAGAAGGGGGTTACGAGCAGTACTTC,CASSLEGGYEQYF
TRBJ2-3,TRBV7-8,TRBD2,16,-,TGTGCCAGCAGCCCCGTAACTAGCGGGCGCACAGATACGCAGTATTTT,CASSPVTSGRTDTQYF
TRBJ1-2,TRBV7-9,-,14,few,TGTGCCAGCAGCTTAAAAGGGGCAGGGGATGGCTACACCTTC,CASSLKGAGDGYTF
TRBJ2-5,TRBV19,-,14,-,TGTGCCAGTAGTATCCGGGCTCTACAAGAGACCCAGTACTTC,CASSIRALQETQYF
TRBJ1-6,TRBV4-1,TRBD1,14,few,TGCGCCAGCAGCCAGGGACAGGGGGTCTCGACCCTCCACTTT,CASSQGQGVSTLHF
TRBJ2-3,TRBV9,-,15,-,TGTGCCAGTTCCGGCGGGGGTCCAGGGGCAGATACGCAGTATTTT,CASSGGGPGADTQYF